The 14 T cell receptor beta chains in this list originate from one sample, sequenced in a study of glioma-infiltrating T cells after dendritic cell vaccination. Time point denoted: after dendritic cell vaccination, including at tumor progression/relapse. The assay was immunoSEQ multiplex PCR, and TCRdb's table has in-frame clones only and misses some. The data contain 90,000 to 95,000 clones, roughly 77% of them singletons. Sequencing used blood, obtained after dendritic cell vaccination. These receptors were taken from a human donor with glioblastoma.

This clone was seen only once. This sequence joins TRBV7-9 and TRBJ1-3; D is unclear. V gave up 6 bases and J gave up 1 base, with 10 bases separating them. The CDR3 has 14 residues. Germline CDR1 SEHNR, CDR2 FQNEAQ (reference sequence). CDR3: CASSFSISGNTIYF. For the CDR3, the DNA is TGTGCCAGCAGTTTCAGTATTTCTGGAAACACCATATATTTT.

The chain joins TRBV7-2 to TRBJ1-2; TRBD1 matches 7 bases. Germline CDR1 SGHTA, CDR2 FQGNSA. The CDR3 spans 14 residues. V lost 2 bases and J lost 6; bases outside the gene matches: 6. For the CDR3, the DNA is TGTGCCAGCAGCTTAACCGACAGGGTACATGGCTACACCTTC. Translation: CASSLTDRVHGYTF.

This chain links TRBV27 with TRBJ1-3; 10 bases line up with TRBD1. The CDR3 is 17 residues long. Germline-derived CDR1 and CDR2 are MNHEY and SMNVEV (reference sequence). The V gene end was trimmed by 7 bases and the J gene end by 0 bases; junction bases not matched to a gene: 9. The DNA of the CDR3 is TGTGCCAGCACCCTGCAGGGACAGGGGCTCTCTGGAAACACCATATATTTT. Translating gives CASTLQGQGLSGNTIYF.

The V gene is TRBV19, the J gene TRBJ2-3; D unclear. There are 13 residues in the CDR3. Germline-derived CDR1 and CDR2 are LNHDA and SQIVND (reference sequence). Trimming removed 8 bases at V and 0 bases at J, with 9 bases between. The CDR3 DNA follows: TGTGCCAGTTCTACCACTAGCACAGATACGCAGTATTTT. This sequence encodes CASSTTSTDTQYF.

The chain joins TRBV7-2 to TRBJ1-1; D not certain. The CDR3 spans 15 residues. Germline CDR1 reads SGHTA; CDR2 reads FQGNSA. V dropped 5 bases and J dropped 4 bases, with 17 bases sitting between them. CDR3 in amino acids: CASSLSVGVGTEAFF. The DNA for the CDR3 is TGTGCCAGCAGCCTTAGCGTGGGTGTCGGCACTGAAGCTTTCTTT. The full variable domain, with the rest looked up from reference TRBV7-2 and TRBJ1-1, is GAGVSQSPSNKVTEKGKDVELRCDPISGHTALYWYRQSLGQGLEFLIYFQGNSAPDKSGLPSDRFSAERTGGSVSTLTIQRTQQEDSAVYLCASSLSVGVGTEAFFGQGTRLTVV.

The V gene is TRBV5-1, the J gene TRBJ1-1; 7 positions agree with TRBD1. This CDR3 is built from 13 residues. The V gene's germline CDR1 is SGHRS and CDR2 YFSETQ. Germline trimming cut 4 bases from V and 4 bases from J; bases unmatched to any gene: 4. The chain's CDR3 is CASSPGGLTEAFF. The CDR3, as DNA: TGCGCCAGCAGCCCAGGGGGGCTCACTGAAGCTTTCTTT.

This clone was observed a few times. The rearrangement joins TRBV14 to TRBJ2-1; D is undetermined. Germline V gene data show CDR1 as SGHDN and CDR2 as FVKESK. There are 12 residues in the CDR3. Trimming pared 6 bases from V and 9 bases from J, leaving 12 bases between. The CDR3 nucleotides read TGTGCCAGCAGTCCATTGCCGGGTGAGCAGTTCTTC. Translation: CASSPLPGEQFF.

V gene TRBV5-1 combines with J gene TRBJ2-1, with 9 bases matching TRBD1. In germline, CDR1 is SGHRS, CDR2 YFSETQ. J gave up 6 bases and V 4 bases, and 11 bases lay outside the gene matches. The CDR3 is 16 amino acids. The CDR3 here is CASSRGRGQGSNEQFF. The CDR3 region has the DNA TGCGCCAGCAGCCGAGGGCGAGGACAGGGGTCCAATGAGCAGTTCTTC.

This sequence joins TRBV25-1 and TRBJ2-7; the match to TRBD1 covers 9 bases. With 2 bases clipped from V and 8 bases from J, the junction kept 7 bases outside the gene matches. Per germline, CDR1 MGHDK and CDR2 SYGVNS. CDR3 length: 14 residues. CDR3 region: CASSEHGTGQQQYF. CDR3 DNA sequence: TGTGCCAGCAGTGAACACGGGACAGGGCAGCAGCAGTACTTC.

CDR3 in amino acids: CASSGGTGTYTEAFF. As DNA, the CDR3 is TGTGCCAGCAGTGGAGGGACAGGGACATACACTGAAGCTTTCTTT. The rearrangement joins TRBV2 to TRBJ1-1; 9 bases match TRBD1. J lost 3 bases, V lost 4 bases, and 6 bases had no gene match. Germline CDR1 reads SNHLY; CDR2 reads FYNNEI. This CDR3 comprises 15 residues.

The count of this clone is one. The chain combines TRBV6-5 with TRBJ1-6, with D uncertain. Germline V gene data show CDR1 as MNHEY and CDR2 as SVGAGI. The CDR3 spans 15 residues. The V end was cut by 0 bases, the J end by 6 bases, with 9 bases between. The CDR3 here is CASSYSTVVNSPLHF. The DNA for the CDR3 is TGTGCCAGCAGTTACTCCACAGTGGTTAATTCACCCCTCCACTTT.

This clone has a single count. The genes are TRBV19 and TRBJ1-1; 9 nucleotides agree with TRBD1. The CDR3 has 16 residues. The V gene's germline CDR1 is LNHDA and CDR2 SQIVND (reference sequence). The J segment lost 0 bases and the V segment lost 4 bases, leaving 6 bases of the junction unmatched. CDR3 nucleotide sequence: TGTGCCAGTAGTAGAGGACAGGGGTTCATGAACACTGAAGCTTTCTTT. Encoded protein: CASSRGQGFMNTEAFF.

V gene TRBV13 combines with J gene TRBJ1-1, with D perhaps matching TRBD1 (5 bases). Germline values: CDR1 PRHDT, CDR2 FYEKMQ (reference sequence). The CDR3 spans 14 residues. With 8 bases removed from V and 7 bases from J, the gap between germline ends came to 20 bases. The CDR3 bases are TGTGCCAGCGGTGTGGGGGGGTTGAATATTGAAGCTTTCTTT. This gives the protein CASGVGGLNIEAFF.

CDR3 bases: TGTGCCAGCAGCCATGTAAAGCTGAGTAAAAGTCGGGCCAACGTCCTGACTTTC. This translates into CASSHVKLSKSRANVLTF. The chain employs TRBV13 and TRBJ2-6; D call uncertain. V lost 5 bases, J lost 5 bases, and 22 bases lay in between. The CDR3 contains 18 residues. Per germline, CDR1 PRHDT and CDR2 FYEKMQ (reference sequence). The full variable domain, rest sourced from reference TRBV13 and TRBJ2-6, is AAGVIQSPRHLIKEKRETATLKCYPIPRHDTVYWYQQGPGQDPQFLISFYEKMQSDKGSIPDRFSAQQFSDYHSELNMSSLELGDSALYFCASSHVKLSKSRANVLTFGAGSRLTVL.